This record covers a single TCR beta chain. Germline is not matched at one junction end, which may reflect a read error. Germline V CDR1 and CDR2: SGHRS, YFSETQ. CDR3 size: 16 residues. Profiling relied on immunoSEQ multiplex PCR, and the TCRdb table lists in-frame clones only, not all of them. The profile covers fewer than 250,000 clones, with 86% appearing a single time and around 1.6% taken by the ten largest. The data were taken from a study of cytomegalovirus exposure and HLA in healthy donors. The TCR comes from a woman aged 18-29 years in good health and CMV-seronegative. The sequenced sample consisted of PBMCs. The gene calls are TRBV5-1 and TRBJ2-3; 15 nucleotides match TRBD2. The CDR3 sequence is CASSLGTSGGADPQYF. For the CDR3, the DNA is TGCGCCAGCAGCTTGGGGACTAGCGGGGGGGCAGATCCGCAGTATTTT.